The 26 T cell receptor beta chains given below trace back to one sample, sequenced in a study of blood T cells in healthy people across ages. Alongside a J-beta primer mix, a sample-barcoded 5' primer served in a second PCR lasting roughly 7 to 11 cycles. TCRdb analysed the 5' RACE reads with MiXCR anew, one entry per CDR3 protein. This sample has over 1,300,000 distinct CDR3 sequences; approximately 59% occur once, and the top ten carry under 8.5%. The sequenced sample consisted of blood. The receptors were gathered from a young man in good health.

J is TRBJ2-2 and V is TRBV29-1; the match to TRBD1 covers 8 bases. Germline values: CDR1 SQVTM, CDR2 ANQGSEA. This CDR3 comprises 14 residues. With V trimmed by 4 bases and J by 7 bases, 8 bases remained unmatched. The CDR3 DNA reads TGCAGCGTTGCGACTCAGGGGGCGGACGGGGAGCTGTTTTTT. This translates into CSVATQGADGELFF.

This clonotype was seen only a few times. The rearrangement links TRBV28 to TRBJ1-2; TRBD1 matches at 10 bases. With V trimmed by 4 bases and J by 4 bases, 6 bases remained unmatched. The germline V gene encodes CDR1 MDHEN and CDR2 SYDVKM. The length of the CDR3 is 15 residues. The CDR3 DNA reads TGTGCCAGCAGTTCCGGGACAGGGGAGGGCTATGGCTACACCTTC. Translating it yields CASSSGTGEGYGYTF.

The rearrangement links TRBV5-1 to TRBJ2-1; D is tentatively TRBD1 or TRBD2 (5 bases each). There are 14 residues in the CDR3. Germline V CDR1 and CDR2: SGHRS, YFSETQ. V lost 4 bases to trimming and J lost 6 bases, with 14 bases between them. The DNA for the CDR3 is TGCGCCAGCAGCCGGGACGGGACCACCAATGAGCAGTTCTTC. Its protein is CASSRDGTTNEQFF. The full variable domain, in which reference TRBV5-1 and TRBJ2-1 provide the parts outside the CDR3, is KAGVTQTPRYLIKTRGQQVTLSCSPISGHRSVSWYQQTPGQGLQFLFEYFSETQRNKGNFPGRFSGRQFSNSRSEMNVSTLELGDSALYLCASSRDGTTNEQFFGPGTRLTVL.

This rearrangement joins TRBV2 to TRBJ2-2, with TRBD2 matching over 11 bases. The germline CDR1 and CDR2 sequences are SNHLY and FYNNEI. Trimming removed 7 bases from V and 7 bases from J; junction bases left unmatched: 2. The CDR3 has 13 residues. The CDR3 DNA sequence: TGTGCCAGCACGGGGACTAGCGGCGGGGAGCTGTTTTTT. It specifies CASTGTSGGELFF.

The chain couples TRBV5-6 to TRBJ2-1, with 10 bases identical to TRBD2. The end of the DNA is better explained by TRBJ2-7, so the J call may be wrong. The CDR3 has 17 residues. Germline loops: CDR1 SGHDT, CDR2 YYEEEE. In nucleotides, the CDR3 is TGTGCCAGCAGCTTGGTCAGCGGGGGGGCCCCCTACAATGAGCAGTACTTC. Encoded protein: CASSLVSGGAPYNEQYF.

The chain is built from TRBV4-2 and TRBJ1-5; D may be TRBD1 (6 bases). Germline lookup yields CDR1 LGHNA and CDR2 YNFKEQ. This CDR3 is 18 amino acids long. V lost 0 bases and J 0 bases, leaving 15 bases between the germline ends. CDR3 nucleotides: TGTGCCAGCAGCCAAGACTTCATCCAGGGGTATAGCAATCAGCCCCAGCATTTT. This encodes CASSQDFIQGYSNQPQHF.

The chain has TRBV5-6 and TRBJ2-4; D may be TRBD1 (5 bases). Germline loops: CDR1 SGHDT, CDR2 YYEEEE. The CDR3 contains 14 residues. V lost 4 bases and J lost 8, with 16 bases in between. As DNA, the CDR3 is TGTGCCAGCAGCCCCACACAGGTGGTTGACATTCAGTACTTC. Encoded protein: CASSPTQVVDIQYF.

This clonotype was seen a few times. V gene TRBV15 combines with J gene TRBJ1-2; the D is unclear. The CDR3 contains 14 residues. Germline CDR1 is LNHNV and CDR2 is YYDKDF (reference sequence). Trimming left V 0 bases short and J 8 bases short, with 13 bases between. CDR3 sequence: CATSRDSQRLGYTF. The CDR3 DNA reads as TGTGCCACCAGCAGAGATAGTCAGAGGTTAGGCTACACCTTC. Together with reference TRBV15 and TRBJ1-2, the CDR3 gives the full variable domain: DAMVIQNPRYQVTQFGKPVTLSCSQTLNHNVMYWYQQKSSQAPKLLFHYYDKDFNNEADTPDNFQSRRPNTSFCFLDIRSPGLGDTAMYLCATSRDSQRLGYTFGSGTRLTVV.

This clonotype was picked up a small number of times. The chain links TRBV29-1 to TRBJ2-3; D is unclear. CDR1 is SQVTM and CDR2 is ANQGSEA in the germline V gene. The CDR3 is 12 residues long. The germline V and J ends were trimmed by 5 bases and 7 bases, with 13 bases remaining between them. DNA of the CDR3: TGCAGCGTTCCCCAGCGCCCAAATACGCAGTATTTT. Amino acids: CSVPQRPNTQYF.

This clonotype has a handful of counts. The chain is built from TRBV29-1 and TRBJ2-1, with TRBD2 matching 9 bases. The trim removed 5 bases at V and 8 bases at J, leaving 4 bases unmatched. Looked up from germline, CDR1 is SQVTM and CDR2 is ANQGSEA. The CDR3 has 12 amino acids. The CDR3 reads CSVLVAGDEQFF. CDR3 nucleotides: TGCAGCGTTTTGGTAGCGGGGGATGAGCAGTTCTTC.

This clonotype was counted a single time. The CDR3 loop reads CAISEGGLFTEAFF. The CDR3 bases are TGTGCCATCAGTGAGGGGGGCCTATTCACTGAAGCTTTCTTT. The chain is built from TRBV10-3 and TRBJ1-1; possibly TRBD1 for D (6 bases). The CDR3 sequence is 14 residues long. Trimming shortened V by 2 bases and J by 4 bases, and 11 bases separated the two germline ends. Per germline, CDR1 ENHRY and CDR2 SYGVKD.

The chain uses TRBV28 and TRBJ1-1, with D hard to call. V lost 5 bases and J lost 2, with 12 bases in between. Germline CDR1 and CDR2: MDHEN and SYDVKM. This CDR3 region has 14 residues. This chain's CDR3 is CASSDPPSNTEAFF. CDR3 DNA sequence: TGTGCCAGCAGTGACCCCCCCAGTAACACTGAAGCTTTCTTT.

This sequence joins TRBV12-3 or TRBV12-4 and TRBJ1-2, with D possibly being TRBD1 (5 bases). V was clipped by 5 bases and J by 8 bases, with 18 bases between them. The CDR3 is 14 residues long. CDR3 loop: CASSPRDAWGGYTF. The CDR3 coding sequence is TGTGCCAGCAGTCCCCGGGACGCATGGGGCGGCTACACCTTC.

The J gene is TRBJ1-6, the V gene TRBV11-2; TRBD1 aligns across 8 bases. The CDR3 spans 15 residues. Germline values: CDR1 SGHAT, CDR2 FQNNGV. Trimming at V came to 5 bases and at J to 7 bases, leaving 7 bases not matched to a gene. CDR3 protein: CASSRTGTGNSPLHF. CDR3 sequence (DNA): TGTGCCAGCAGCCGAACCGGGACAGGAAATTCACCCCTCCACTTT.

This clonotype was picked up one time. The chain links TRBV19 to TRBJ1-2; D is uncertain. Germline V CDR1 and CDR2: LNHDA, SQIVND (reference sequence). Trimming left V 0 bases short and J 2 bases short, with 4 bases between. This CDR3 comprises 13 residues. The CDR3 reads CASSIEVNYGYTF. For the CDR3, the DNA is TGTGCCAGTAGTATAGAGGTCAACTATGGCTACACCTTC.

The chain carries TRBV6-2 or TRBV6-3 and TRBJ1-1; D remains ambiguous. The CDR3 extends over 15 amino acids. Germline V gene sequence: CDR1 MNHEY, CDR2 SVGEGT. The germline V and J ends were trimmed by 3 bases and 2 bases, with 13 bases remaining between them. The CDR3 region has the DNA TGTGCCAGCAGTTATCTGCCGGACGCTAACACTGAAGCTTTCTTT. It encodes CASSYLPDANTEAFF.

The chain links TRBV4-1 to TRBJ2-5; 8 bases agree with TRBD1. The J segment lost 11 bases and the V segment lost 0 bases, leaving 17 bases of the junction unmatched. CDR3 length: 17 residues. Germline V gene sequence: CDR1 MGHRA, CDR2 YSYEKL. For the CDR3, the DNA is TGCGCCAGCAGCCAAGATGGGGCAGGGGGCCCCTACAATGAGCAGTACTTC. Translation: CASSQDGAGGPYNEQYF.

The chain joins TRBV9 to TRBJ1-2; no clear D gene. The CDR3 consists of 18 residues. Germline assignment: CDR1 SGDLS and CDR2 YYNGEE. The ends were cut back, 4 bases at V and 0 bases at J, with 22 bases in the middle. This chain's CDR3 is CASSPVGTGISSNYGYTF. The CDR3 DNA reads TGTGCCAGCAGCCCAGTGGGTACCGGGATCTCTTCTAACTATGGCTACACCTTC.

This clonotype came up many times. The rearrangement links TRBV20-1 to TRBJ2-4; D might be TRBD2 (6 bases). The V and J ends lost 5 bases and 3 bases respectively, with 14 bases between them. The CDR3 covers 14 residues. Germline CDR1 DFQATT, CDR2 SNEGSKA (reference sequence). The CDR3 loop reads CSAGQWGGKNIQYF. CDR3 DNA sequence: TGCAGTGCTGGGCAGTGGGGAGGCAAAAACATTCAGTACTTC.

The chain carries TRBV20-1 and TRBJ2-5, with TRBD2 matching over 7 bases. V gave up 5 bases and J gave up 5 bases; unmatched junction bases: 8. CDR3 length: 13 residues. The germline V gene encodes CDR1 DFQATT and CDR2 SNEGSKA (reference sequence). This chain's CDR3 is CSAQRGRVETQYF. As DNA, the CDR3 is TGCAGTGCTCAGCGGGGCAGGGTTGAGACCCAGTACTTC.

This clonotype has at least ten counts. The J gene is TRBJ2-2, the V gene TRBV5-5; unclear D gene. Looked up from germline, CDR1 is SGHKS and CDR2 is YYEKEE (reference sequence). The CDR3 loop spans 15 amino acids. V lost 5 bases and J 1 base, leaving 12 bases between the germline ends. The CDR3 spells CASRLDGMNTGELFF. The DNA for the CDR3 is TGTGCCAGCAGGTTAGATGGTATGAACACCGGGGAGCTGTTTTTT.

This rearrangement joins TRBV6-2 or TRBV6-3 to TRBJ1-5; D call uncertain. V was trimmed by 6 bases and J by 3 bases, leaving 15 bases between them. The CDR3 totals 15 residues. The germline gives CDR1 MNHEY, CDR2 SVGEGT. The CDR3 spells CASSNARISNQPQHF. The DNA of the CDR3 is TGTGCCAGCAGCAACGCCCGGATTTCCAATCAGCCCCAGCATTTT.

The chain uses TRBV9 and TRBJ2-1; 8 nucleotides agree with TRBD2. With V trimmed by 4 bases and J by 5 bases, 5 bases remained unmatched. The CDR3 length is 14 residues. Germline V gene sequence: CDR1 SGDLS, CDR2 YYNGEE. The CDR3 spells CASSISGRNNEQFF. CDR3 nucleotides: TGTGCCAGCAGCATAAGCGGGAGAAACAATGAGCAGTTCTTC.

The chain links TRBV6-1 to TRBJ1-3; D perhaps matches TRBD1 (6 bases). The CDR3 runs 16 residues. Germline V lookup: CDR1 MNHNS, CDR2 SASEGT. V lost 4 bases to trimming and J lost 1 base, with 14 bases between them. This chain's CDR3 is CASSGVTGRSGNTIYF. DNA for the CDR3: TGTGCCAGCAGTGGGGTAACAGGGCGGTCTGGAAACACCATATATTTT.

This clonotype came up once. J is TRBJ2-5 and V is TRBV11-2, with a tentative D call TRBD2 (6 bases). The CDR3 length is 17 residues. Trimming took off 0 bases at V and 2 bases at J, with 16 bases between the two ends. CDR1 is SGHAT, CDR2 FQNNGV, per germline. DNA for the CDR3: TGTGCCAGCAGCTTAGATCTTGGTGCGGGGCCGCAAGAGACCCAGTACTTC. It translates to CASSLDLGAGPQETQYF.

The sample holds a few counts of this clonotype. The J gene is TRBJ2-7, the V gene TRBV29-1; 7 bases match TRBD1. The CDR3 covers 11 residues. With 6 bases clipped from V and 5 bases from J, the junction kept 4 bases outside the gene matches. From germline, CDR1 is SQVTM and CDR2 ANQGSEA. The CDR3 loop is CSVSDRNEQYF. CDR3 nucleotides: TGCAGCGTATCGGACAGGAACGAGCAGTACTTC.